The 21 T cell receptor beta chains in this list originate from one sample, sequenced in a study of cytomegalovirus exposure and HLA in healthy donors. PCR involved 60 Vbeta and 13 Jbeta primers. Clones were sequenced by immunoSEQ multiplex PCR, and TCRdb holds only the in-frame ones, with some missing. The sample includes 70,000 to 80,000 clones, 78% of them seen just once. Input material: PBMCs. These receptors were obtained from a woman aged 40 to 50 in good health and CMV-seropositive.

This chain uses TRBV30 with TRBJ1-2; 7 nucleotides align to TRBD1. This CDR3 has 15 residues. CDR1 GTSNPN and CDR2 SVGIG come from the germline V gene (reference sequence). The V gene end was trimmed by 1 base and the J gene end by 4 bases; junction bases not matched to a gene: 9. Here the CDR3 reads CAWSAPDRVSYGYTF. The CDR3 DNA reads TGTGCCTGGAGTGCCCCCGACAGGGTTAGCTATGGCTACACCTTC.

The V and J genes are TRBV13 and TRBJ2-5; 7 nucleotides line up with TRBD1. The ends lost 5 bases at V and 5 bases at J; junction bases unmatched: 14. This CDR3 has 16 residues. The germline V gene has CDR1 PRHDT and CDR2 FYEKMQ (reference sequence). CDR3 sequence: CASSSTWTGGSETQYF. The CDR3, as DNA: TGTGCCAGCAGCAGTACGTGGACAGGTGGTTCGGAGACCCAGTACTTC.

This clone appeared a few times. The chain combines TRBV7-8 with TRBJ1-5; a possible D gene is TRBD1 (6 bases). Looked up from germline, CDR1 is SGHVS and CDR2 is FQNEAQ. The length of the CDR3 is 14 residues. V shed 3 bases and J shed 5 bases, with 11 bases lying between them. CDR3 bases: TGTGCCAGCAGCTTTGGGGCAGGGGATCAGCCCCAGCATTTT. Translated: CASSFGAGDQPQHF. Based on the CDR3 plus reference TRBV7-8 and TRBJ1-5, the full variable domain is GAGVSQSPRYKVAKRGQDVALRCDPISGHVSLFWYQQALGQGPEFLTYFQNEAQLDKSGLPSDRFFAERPEGSVSTLKIQRTQQEDSAVYLCASSFGAGDQPQHFGDGTRLSIL.

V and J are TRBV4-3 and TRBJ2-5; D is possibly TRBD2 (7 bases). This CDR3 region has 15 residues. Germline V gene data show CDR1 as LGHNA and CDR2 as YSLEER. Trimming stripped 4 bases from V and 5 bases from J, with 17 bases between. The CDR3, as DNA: TGCGCCAGCAGCCGCGAGGGGGGGCCCGGGGAGACCCAGTACTTC. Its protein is CASSREGGPGETQYF.

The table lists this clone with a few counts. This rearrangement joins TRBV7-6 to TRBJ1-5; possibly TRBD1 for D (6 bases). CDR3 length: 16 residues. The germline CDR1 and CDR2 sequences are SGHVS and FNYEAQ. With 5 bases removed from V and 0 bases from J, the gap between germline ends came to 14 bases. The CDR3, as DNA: TGTGCCAGCAGCATTCCGGGACACCATAGCAATCAGCCCCAGCATTTT. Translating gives CASSIPGHHSNQPQHF.

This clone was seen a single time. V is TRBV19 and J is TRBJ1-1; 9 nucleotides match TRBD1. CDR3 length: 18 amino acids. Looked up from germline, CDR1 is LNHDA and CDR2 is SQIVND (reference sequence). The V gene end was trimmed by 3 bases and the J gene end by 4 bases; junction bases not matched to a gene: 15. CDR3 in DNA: TGTGCCAGTAGTATGACAAGTCAACAGGGGGCGCTGGGCACTGAAGCTTTCTTT. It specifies CASSMTSQQGALGTEAFF.

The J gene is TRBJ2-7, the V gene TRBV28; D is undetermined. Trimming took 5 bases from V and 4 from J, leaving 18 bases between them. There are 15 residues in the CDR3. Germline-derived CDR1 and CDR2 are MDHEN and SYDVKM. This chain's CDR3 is CASSPTQRWKYEQYF. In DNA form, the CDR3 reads TGTGCCAGCAGTCCGACTCAACGTTGGAAATACGAGCAGTACTTC.

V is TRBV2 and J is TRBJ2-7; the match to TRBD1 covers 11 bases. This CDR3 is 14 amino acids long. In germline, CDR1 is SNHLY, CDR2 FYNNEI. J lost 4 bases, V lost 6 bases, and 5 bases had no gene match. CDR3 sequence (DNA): TGTGCCAGCAGGGAGGGGACAGGGGGTTACGAGCAGTACTTC. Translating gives CASREGTGGYEQYF.

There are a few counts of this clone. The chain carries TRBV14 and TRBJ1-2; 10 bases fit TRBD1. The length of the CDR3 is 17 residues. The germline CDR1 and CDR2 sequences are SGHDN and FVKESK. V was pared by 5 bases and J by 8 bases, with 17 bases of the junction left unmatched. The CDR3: CASSARSYGQGVDGYTF. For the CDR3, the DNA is TGTGCCAGCAGCGCCCGATCCTATGGACAGGGGGTCGACGGCTACACCTTC.

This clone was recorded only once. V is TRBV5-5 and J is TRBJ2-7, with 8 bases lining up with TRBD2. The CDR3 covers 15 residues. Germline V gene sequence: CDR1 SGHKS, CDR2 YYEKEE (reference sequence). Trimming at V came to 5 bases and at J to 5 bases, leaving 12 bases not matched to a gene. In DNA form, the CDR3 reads TGTGCCAGCAGTCTCGGGGGGGACGTTCGCAACGAGCAGTACTTC. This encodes CASSLGGDVRNEQYF. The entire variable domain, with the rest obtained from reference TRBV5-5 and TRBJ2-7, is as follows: DAGVTQSPTHLIKTRGQQVTLRCSPISGHKSVSWYQQVLGQGPQFIFQYYEKEERGRGNFPDRFSARQFPNYSSELNVNALLLGDSALYLCASSLGGDVRNEQYFGPGTRLTVT.

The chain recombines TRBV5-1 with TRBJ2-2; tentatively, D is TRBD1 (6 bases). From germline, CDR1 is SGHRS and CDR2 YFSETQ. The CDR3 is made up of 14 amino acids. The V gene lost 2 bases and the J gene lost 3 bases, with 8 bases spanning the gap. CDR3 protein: CASSLQGYTGELFF. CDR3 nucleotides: TGCGCCAGCAGCTTACAGGGTTACACCGGGGAGCTGTTTTTT.

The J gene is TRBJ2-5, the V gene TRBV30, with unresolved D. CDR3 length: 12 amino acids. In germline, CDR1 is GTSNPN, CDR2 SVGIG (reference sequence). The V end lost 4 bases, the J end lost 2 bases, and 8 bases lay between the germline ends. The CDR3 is CAWTQSQETQYF. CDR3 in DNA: TGTGCCTGGACCCAGTCGCAAGAGACCCAGTACTTC.

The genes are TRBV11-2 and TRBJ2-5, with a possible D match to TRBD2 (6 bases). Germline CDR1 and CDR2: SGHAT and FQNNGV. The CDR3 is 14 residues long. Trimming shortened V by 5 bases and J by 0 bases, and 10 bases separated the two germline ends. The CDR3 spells CASSPGLHQETQYF. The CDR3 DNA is TGTGCCAGCAGCCCGGGACTCCACCAAGAGACCCAGTACTTC. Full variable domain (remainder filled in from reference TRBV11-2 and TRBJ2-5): EAGVAQSPRYKIIEKRQSVAFWCNPISGHATLYWYQQILGQGPKLLIQFQNNGVVDDSQLPKDRFSAERLKGVDSTLKIQPAKLEDSAVYLCASSPGLHQETQYFGPGTRLLVL.

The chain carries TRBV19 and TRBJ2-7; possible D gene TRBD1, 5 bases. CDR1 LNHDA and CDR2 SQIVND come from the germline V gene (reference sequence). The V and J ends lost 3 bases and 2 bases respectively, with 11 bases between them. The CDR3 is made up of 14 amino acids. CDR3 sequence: CASSISGQTYEQYF. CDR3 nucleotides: TGTGCCAGTAGTATTTCAGGGCAGACCTACGAGCAGTACTTC.

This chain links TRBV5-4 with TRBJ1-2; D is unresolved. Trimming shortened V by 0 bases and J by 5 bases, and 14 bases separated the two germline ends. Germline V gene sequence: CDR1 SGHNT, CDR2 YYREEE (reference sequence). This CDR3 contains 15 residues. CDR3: CASSLESTRGYGYTF. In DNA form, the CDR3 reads TGTGCCAGCAGCTTGGAGTCCACCCGGGGTTATGGCTACACCTTC.

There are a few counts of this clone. The CDR3 here is CASSLLDTSYEQYF. CDR3 coding DNA: TGTGCCAGCAGCCTCCTCGACACGTCCTACGAGCAGTACTTC. This chain joins TRBV7-9 and TRBJ2-7, with no clear D. Germline-derived CDR1 and CDR2 are SEHNR and FQNEAQ (reference sequence). Trimming pared 5 bases from V and 1 base from J, leaving 12 bases between. The CDR3 spans 14 residues.

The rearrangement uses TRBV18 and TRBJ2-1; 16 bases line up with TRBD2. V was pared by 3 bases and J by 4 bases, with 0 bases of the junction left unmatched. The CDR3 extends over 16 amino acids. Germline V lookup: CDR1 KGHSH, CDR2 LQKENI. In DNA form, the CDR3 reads TGTGCCAGCTCACCGGGACTAGCGGGGGGGTACAATGAGCAGTTCTTC. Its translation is CASSPGLAGGYNEQFF.

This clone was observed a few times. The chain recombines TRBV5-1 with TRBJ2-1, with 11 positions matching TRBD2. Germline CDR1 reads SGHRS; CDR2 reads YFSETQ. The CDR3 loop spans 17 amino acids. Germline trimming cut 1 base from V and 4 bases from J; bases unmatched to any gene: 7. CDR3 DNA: TGCGCCAGCAGCTTGAAGCTAGCGGGGGGCTCTTACAATGAGCAGTTCTTC. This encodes CASSLKLAGGSYNEQFF.

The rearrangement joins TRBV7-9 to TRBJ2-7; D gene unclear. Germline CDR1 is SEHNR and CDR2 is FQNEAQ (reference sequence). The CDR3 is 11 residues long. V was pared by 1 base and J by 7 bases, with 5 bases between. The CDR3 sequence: CASSLDREQYF. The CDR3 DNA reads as TGTGCCAGCAGCTTAGATCGGGAGCAGTACTTC.

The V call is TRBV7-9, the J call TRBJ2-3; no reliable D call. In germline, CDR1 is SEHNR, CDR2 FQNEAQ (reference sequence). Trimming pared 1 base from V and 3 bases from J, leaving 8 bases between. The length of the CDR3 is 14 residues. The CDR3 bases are TGTGCCAGCAGCTTAGTCACAAAGACAGATACGCAGTATTTT. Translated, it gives CASSLVTKTDTQYF.

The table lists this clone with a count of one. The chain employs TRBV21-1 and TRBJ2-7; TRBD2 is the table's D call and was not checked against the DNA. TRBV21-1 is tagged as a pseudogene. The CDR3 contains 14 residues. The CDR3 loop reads CASSTRRSSYEQYF. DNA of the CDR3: TGTGCCAGCAGCACCAGACGGAGCTCCTACGAGCAGTACTTC.